The 13 T cell receptor beta chains listed next were all sequenced from one sample in a study of Graves' ophthalmopathy and Graves' hyperthyroidism. The TCR beta CDR3 regions underwent amplification from RNA transcripts. In the first round, RT-PCR was carried out with HTBI primers, and a multiplex PCR formed the second round. Each CDR3 protein is one row after TCRdb ran MiXCR on the multiplex PCR reads. The sample consists of 300,000 to 400,000 distinct CDR3 sequences, about 18% of them appearing once. The sample taken for sequencing was peripheral blood. The receptors stem from an adult woman with stable Graves' hyperthyroidism.

The rearrangement uses TRBV6-1 and TRBJ1-2, with D possibly being TRBD1 (5 bases). The V gene lost 3 bases and the J gene lost 7 bases, with 15 bases spanning the gap. Germline CDR1 and CDR2: MNHNS and SASEGT. This CDR3 is 14 amino acids long. CDR3 coding DNA: TGTGCCAGCAGTGACCCGGGACGGGGAGGTGGCTACACCTTC. Amino acid sequence: CASSDPGRGGGYTF.

At least ten counts were recorded for this clonotype. The chain has TRBV27 and TRBJ2-6, with unresolved D. CDR1 and CDR2 (germline): MNHEY, SMNVEV (reference sequence). This CDR3 spans 16 amino acids. Trimming pared 6 bases from V and 3 bases from J, leaving 15 bases between. CDR3 in amino acids: CASRALVWGGANVLTF. The CDR3 bases are TGTGCCAGCAGGGCGTTGGTTTGGGGTGGGGCCAACGTCCTGACTTTC.

The table lists this clonotype with many counts. The V call is TRBV6-4, the J call TRBJ2-7; 15 bases line up with TRBD2. After removal of 6 bases from V and 1 base from J, the junction contained 10 bases not matched to a gene. This CDR3 spans 18 amino acids. Germline V CDR1 and CDR2: MRHNA, SNTAGT. CDR3 sequence: CASRTSPGLAGGSYEQYF. CDR3 sequence (DNA): TGTGCCAGCAGGACATCGCCGGGACTAGCGGGGGGATCCTACGAGCAGTACTTC.

V is TRBV18 and J is TRBJ1-5; D remains ambiguous. Trimming shortened V by 1 base and J by 4 bases, and 11 bases separated the two germline ends. Germline loops: CDR1 KGHSH, CDR2 LQKENI. The CDR3 has 15 amino acids. The CDR3 here is CASSPRPETNQPQHF. The CDR3 bases are TGTGCCAGCTCACCACGCCCAGAGACTAATCAGCCCCAGCATTTT. Based on the CDR3 plus reference TRBV18 and TRBJ1-5, the full variable domain is NAGVMQNPRHLVRRRGQEARLRCSPMKGHSHVYWYRQLPEEGLKFMVYLQKENIIDESGMPKERFSAEFPKEGPSILRIQQVVRGDSAAYFCASSPRPETNQPQHFGDGTRLSIL.

This clonotype was recorded many times. The genes are TRBV4-1 and TRBJ2-7; TRBD2 aligns across 7 bases. J gave up 7 bases and V 4 bases, and 7 bases lay outside the gene matches. The germline V gene encodes CDR1 MGHRA and CDR2 YSYEKL. The CDR3 has 13 residues. CDR3 amino acids: CASSLGGTLEQYF. The CDR3 DNA sequence: TGCGCCAGCAGCCTGGGGGGGACGCTTGAGCAGTACTTC.

Many counts were recorded for this clonotype. The CDR3 nucleotides are TGCAGTGCTCTAGCCGGGACAGGGACCTACGAGCAGTACTTC. This codes for CSALAGTGTYEQYF. This sequence joins TRBV20-1 and TRBJ2-7, with 9 positions matching TRBD1. J gave up 2 bases and V 5 bases, and 7 bases lay outside the gene matches. From germline, CDR1 is DFQATT and CDR2 SNEGSKA (reference sequence). The CDR3 sequence is 14 residues long.

Comments on this clonotype: At one boundary the junction diverges from the germline segment, which might be a read error. The chain combines TRBV5-1 with TRBJ2-7, with TRBD1 matching 7 bases. Germline CDR1 is SGHRS and CDR2 is YFSETQ. CDR3 size: 14 residues. CDR3 DNA: TGCGCCAGCAGCCCCGACAGGGATCGCTACGAGCATTACTTC. Translation gives CASSPDRDRYEHYF. The full variable domain, rest sourced from reference TRBV5-1 and TRBJ2-7, is KAGVTQTPRYLIKTRGQQVTLSCSPISGHRSVSWYQQTPGQGLQFLFEYFSETQRNKGNFPGRFSGRQFSNSRSEMNVSTLELGDSALYLCASSPDRDRYEHYFGPGTRLTVT.

The sample holds many counts of this clonotype. The chain has TRBV9 and TRBJ2-7; 10 positions match TRBD2. The CDR3 sequence is 14 residues long. With 0 bases clipped from V and 7 bases from J, the junction kept 4 bases outside the gene matches. Germline V CDR1 and CDR2: SGDLS, YYNGEE. In nucleotides, the CDR3 is TGTGCCAGCAGCGTAGAGGGACTAGCGCGGGAGCAGTACTTC. It codes for CASSVEGLAREQYF.

This clonotype was seen many times. The gene calls are TRBV4-3 and TRBJ2-7, with 7 bases that match TRBD2. This CDR3 contains 15 residues. Germline V gene data show CDR1 as LGHNA and CDR2 as YSLEER. V shed 1 base, J shed 7 bases, and the junction held 10 bases outside the gene matches. This CDR3 reads CASSQVEGGPKEQYF. For the CDR3, the DNA is TGCGCCAGCAGCCAAGTGGAGGGAGGGCCGAAGGAGCAGTACTTC.

This clonotype has only a few counts. One end of the junction varies from germline; a read error may be responsible. The V call is TRBV4-1, the J call TRBJ1-1, with a weak D call TRBD1 (5 bases). The CDR3 runs to 14 residues. CDR1 and CDR2 from the germline V gene are MGHRA and YSYEKL. The CDR3 DNA is TGCGCCAGCAGATGGGGGATATTGAACATTGAAGCTTTCTTT. Its translation: CASRWGILNIEAFF.

This clonotype appeared many times. The chain uses TRBV6-5 and TRBJ2-7; possible D gene TRBD1, 6 bases. Germline V gene lookup returns CDR1 MNHEY and CDR2 SVGAGI. The ends were cut back, 5 bases at V and 7 bases at J, with 15 bases in the middle. The CDR3 sequence is 13 residues long. CDR3 amino acids: CASSLQGVREQYF. In nucleotides, the CDR3 is TGTGCCAGCAGTCTACAGGGAGTGAGGGAGCAGTACTTC.

The table lists this clonotype with a few counts. V gene TRBV5-1 combines with J gene TRBJ2-5, with TRBD1 identical over 9 bases. The CDR3 length is 15 residues. V shed 7 bases and J 0 bases; nucleotides not matched to a gene: 7. The germline CDR1 and CDR2 sequences are SGHRS and YFSETQ. CDR3 sequence (DNA): TGCGCCAGCGGAATCCGGACAGGGGACCAAGAGACCCAGTACTTC. It translates to CASGIRTGDQETQYF.

The sample holds a few counts of this clonotype. V is TRBV6-1 and J is TRBJ2-1; 9 bases agree with TRBD2. This CDR3 spans 19 amino acids. Germline trimming cut 5 bases from V and 0 bases from J; bases unmatched to any gene: 14. Germline lookup yields CDR1 MNHNS and CDR2 SASEGT. The CDR3 is CASSRASGGLISSYNEQFF. The CDR3 DNA follows: TGTGCCAGCAGTCGGGCCAGCGGGGGGCTCATAAGCTCCTACAATGAGCAGTTCTTC.